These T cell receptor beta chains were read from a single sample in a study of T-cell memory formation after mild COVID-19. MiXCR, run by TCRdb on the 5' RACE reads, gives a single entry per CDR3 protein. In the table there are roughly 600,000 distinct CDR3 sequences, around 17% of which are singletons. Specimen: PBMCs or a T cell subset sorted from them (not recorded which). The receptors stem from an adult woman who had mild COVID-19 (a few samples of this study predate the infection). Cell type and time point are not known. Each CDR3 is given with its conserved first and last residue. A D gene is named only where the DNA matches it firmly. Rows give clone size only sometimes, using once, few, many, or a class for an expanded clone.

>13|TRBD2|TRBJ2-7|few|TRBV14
CASRASGLGEQYF
TGTGCCAGCAGGGCTAGCGGCCTGGGGGAGCAGTACTTC
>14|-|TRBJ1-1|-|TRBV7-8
CASSLAGGGGEAFF
TGTGCCAGCAGCTTAGCCGGGGGCGGAGGGGAAGCTTTCTTT
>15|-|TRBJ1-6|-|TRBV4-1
CASSNGGTSNSPLHF
TGCGCCAGCAGTAACGGGGGGACAAGTAATTCACCCCTCCACTTT
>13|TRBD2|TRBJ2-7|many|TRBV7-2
CASSSRSGLEQYF
TGTGCCAGCAGCTCACGTAGCGGGCTCGAGCAGTACTTC
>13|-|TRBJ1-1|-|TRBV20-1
CSARAQGGTEAFF
TGCAGTGCTAGAGCTCAGGGTGGCACTGAAGCTTTCTTT
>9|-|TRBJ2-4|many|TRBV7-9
CASSLVRNF
TGTGCCAGCAGCTTAGTACGGAACTTC
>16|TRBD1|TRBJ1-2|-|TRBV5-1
CASSLGQGEEVYGYTF
TGCGCCAGCAGCTTGGGACAGGGGGAAGAGGTCTATGGCTACACCTTC
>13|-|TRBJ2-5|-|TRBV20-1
CSAAASIQETQYF
TGCAGTGCTGCCGCCAGTATCCAAGAGACCCAGTACTTC
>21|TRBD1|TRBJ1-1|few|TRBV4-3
CASSQAVLMRTGGEWETEAFF
TGCGCCAGCAGCCAAGCGGTTTTGATGAGGACAGGGGGCGAGTGGGAGACTGAAGCTTTCTTT
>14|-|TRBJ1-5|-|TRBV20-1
CSAGRTAEGQPQHF
TGCAGTGCTGGGAGGACAGCCGAAGGGCAGCCCCAGCATTTT
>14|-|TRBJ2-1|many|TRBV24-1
CATSDLERHGEQFF
TGTGCCACCAGTGATTTAGAGCGTCACGGTGAGCAGTTCTTC
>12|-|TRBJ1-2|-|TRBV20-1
CSARAKGNGYTF
TGCAGTGCTAGGGCAAAAGGCAATGGCTACACCTTC
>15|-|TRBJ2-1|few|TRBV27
CASSPGTEGYNEQFF
TGTGCCAGCAGTCCCGGGACCGAGGGCTACAATGAGCAGTTCTTC
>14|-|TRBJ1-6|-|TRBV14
CASSQDLGNSPLHF
TGTGCCAGCAGCCAAGATCTGGGGAATTCACCCCTCCACTTT
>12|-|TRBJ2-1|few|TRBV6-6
CASKERLASFFF
TGTGCCAGCAAGGAGAGGCTAGCTAGTTTTTTCTTC
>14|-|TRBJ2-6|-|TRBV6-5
CASSSPGGANVLTF
TGTGCCAGCAGTTCCCCTGGTGGGGCCAACGTCCTGACTTTC
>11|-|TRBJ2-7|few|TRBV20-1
CSFGQNYEQYF
TGCAGTTTCGGACAGAACTACGAGCAGTACTTC
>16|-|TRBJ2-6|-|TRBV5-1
CASSAGPPSGANVLTF
TGCGCCAGCAGCGCCGGGCCCCCCTCTGGGGCCAACGTCCTGACTTTC
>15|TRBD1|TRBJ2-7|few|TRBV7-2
CASTRGLLVGYEQYF
TGTGCCAGCACCAGGGGGCTTCTGGTGGGGTACGAGCAGTACTTC
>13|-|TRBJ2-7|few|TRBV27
CASSLNGDYEQYF
TGTGCCAGCAGTTTGAACGGGGACTACGAGCAGTACTTC
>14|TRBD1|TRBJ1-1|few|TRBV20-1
CSPTTGGLGTEAFF
TGCAGTCCCACGACAGGGGGATTGGGTACTGAAGCTTTCTTT
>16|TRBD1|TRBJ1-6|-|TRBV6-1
CASSELIGDSNSPLHF
TGTGCCAGCAGTGAACTCATCGGGGACAGTAATTCACCCCTCCACTTT
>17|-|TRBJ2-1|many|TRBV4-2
CASSQGGQGSTYNEQFF
TGTGCCAGCAGCCAAGGGGGGCAGGGGTCTACCTACAATGAGCAGTTCTTC
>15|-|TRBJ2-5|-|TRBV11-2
CASSLEGPGRETQYF
TGTGCCAGCAGCTTAGAAGGACCAGGGCGGGAGACCCAGTACTTC
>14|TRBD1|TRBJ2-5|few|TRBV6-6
CASSPTGPQETQYF
TGTGCCAGCAGCCCGACAGGGCCCCAAGAGACCCAGTACTTC
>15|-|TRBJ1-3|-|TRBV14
CASSSQQGTGNTIYF
TGTGCCAGCAGCTCGCAACAGGGAACTGGAAACACCATATATTTT
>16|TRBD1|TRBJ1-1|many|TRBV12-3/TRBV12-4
CASSLGPDRANTEAFF
TGTGCCAGCAGTTTGGGACCGGACAGGGCGAACACTGAAGCTTTCTTT
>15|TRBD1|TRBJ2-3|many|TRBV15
CATSRAGTGGSTQYF
TGTGCCACCAGCAGAGCCGGGACAGGGGGCTCTACGCAGTATTTT
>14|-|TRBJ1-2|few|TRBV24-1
CATSDSAPSYGYTF
TGTGCCACCAGTGACTCCGCACCCTCCTATGGCTACACCTTC
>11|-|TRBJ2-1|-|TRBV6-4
CASSDSIEQFF
TGTGCCAGCAGTGACTCGATCGAGCAGTTCTTC
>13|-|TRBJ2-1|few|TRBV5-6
CASSQDTGVKQFF
TGTGCCAGCAGCCAGGACACCGGTGTGAAGCAGTTCTTC
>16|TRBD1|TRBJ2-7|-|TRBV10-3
CAISDNKDRGSYEQYF
TGTGCCATCAGTGACAATAAGGACAGGGGGTCCTACGAGCAGTACTTC
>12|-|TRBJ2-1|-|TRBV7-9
CASSPLRDEQFF
TGTGCCAGCAGCCCTCTCCGTGATGAGCAGTTCTTC
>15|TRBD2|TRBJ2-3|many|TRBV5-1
CASSQSGTSTDTQYF
TGCGCCAGCAGCCAGAGCGGGACTAGCACAGATACGCAGTATTTT
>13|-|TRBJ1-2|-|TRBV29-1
CSALSGTLYGYTF
TGCAGCGCCCTCTCGGGGACCTTGTATGGCTACACCTTC
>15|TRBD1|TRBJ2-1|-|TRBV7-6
CASSSRTGGGDEQFF
TGTGCCAGCAGCTCGCGGACAGGGGGGGGTGATGAGCAGTTCTTC
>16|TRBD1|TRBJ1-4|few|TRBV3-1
CASSQGIGTGDEKLFF
TGTGCCAGCAGCCAAGGTATCGGGACAGGGGATGAAAAACTGTTTTTT
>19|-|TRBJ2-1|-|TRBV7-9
CASSSSYSGYPTRSNEQFF
TGTGCCAGCAGCTCTTCTTATTCTGGGTATCCGACTCGATCCAATGAGCAGTTCTTC
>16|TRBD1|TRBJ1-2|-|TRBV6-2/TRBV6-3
CASTNGKIQGFDGYTF
TGTGCCAGCACCAACGGAAAGATACAGGGGTTTGATGGCTACACCTTC
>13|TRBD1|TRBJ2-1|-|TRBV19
CASRTGPKNEQFF
TGTGCCAGTCGGACAGGGCCCAAAAATGAGCAGTTCTTC
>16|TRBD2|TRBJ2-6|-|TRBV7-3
CASRPWGGSGANVLTF
TGTGCCAGCAGGCCCTGGGGGGGGAGTGGGGCCAACGTCCTGACTTTC
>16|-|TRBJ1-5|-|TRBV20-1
CSARDGVQGGNQPQHF
TGCAGTGCTAGAGATGGCGTCCAGGGTGGTAATCAGCCCCAGCATTTT
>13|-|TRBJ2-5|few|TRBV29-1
CSAPGGGAETQYF
TGCAGCGCTCCAGGGGGGGGCGCCGAGACCCAGTACTTC
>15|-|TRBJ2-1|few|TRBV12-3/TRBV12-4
CASTKTGSSYNEQFF
TGTGCCAGCACCAAAACAGGGAGCTCCTACAATGAGCAGTTCTTC
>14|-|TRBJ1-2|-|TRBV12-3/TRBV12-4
CASSLVSELYGYTF
TGTGCCAGCAGTTTAGTATCAGAACTCTATGGCTACACCTTC
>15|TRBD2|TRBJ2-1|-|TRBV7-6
CASRQSGRAINEQFF
TGTGCCAGCAGACAAAGCGGGAGGGCCATCAATGAGCAGTTCTTC
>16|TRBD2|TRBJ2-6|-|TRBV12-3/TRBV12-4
CASSFGLAGWANVLTF
TGTGCCAGCAGTTTCGGGCTAGCGGGATGGGCCAACGTCCTGACTTTC
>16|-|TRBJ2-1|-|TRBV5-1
CASSLGSTVSYNEQFF
TGCGCCAGCAGCTTGGGTAGCACGGTATCCTACAATGAGCAGTTCTTC
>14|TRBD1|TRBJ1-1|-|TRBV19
CASSIGGQYTEAFF
TGTGCCAGTAGTATAGGGGGACAGTATACTGAAGCTTTCTTT